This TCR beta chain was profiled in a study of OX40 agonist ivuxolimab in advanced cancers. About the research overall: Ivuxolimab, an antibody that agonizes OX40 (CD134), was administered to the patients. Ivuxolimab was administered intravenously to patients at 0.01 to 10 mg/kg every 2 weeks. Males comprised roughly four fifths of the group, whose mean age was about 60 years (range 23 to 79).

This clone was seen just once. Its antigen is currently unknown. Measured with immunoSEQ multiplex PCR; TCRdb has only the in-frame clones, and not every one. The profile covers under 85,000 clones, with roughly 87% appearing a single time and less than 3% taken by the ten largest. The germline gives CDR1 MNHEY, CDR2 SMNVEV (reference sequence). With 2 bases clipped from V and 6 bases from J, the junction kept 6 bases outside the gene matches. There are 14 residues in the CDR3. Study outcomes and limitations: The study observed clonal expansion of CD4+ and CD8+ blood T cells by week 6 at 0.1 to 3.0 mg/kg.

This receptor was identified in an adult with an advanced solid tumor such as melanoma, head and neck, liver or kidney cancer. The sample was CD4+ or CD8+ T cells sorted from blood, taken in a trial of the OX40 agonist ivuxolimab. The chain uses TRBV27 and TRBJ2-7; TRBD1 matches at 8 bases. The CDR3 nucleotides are TGTGCCAGCAGTTTAGTCCAGGGGGCGGGCGAGCAGTACTTC. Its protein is CASSLVQGAGEQYF.